The entry below gives a single T cell receptor beta chain sequence along with its context. Libraries were prepared by immunoSEQ multiplex PCR; TCRdb keeps only in-frame clonotypes and omits some of them. The sample has approximately 110,000 clones; about nine tenths are singletons. The sample originates from a study of T cell changes during pregnancy in multiple sclerosis. The CDR3 runs to 13 residues. Germline lookup yields CDR1 SGHRS and CDR2 YFSETQ. V shed 0 bases and J shed 6 bases, with 9 bases lying between them. The sequence came from a female donor with multiple sclerosis, enrolled in a pregnancy study. Sequences were derived from peripheral blood, sampled after pregnancy. The rearrangement joins TRBV5-1 to TRBJ1-1; D is perhaps TRBD1 (5 bases). CDR3 loop: CASSLVQGSEAFF. CDR3 bases: TGCGCCAGCAGCTTGGTCCAGGGCTCTGAAGCTTTCTTT.